The next 32 T cell receptor beta chains were all read from a single sample in a study of blood T cell repertoires in COVID-19. TCRdb's copy holds only in-frame clones and misses some; the assay was immunoSEQ multiplex PCR. Of some 460,000 clones in the sample, about 89% were seen once. Sequencing was performed on peripheral blood. These receptors originate from a woman aged 30 to 39 with acute or convalescent COVID-19.

The chain combines TRBV19 with TRBJ1-2; D is undetermined. Trimming shortened V by 5 bases and J by 8 bases, and 21 bases separated the two germline ends. In germline, CDR1 is LNHDA, CDR2 SQIVND (reference sequence). CDR3 length equals 15 residues. The CDR3 DNA sequence: TGTGCCAGTAGTCCTTCCGGGCCGCCAACGGGAGGCTACACCTTC. This encodes CASSPSGPPTGGYTF.

This sequence joins TRBV29-1 and TRBJ1-2; 7 bases are a match to TRBD1. The CDR3 sequence is 13 residues long. V lost 4 bases, J lost 7 bases, and 9 bases stayed unmatched. Germline V gene sequence: CDR1 SQVTM, CDR2 ANQGSEA. The CDR3 DNA is TGCAGCGTTGGACAGGGAACGATAGGTGGCTACACCTTC. Its protein product is CSVGQGTIGGYTF.

This chain links TRBV9 with TRBJ2-2; TRBD1 agrees at 8 bases. The CDR3 consists of 14 residues. The V segment lost 3 bases and the J segment 4 bases; nucleotides outside the gene matches: 2. Germline lookup yields CDR1 SGDLS and CDR2 YYNGEE. The CDR3: CASSAGQGTGELFF. Here the CDR3 DNA reads TGTGCCAGCAGCGCAGGACAGGGCACCGGGGAGCTGTTTTTT.

This sequence joins TRBV19 and TRBJ2-7, with TRBD1 matching 10 bases. CDR1 LNHDA and CDR2 SQIVND come from the germline V gene (reference sequence). J gave up 5 bases and V 4 bases, and 5 bases lay outside the gene matches. CDR3 length: 14 residues. The CDR3 nucleotides read TGTGCCAGTAGTACCGGGACAGGGGTGCACGAGCAGTACTTC. Translating it yields CASSTGTGVHEQYF.

The chain combines TRBV11-3 with TRBJ1-1; D might be TRBD1 (5 bases). The CDR3 extends over 13 amino acids. Germline-derived CDR1 and CDR2 are SGHNT and YENEEA. V was cut by 6 bases and J by 7 bases, with 15 bases left in between. The CDR3 reads CASRSTFGGEAFF. CDR3 coding DNA: TGTGCCAGCAGATCAACCTTCGGGGGTGAAGCTTTCTTT.

The rearrangement links TRBV5-5 to TRBJ2-3, with D perhaps matching TRBD2 (6 bases). CDR1 is SGHKS, CDR2 YYEKEE, per germline (reference sequence). The germline V and J ends were trimmed by 4 bases and 4 bases, with 22 bases remaining between them. This CDR3 contains 17 residues. DNA for the CDR3: TGTGCCAGCAGCCCCCCCCGCCCCGGGACTCGACCAGATACGCAGTATTTT. Translation gives CASSPPRPGTRPDTQYF. The whole variable domain, remainder taken from reference TRBV5-5 and TRBJ2-3, is DAGVTQSPTHLIKTRGQQVTLRCSPISGHKSVSWYQQVLGQGPQFIFQYYEKEERGRGNFPDRFSARQFPNYSSELNVNALLLGDSALYLCASSPPRPGTRPDTQYFGPGTRLTVL.

The chain recombines TRBV5-6 with TRBJ2-3; TRBD1 matches at 12 bases. Germline V gene data show CDR1 as SGHDT and CDR2 as YYEEEE. The CDR3 spans 15 residues. V dropped 7 bases and J dropped 3; count of bases not matched to a gene: 6. The CDR3 DNA is TGTGCCAGCGGTCCGGGACAGGGGGCAACAGATACGCAGTATTTT. Its translation is CASGPGQGATDTQYF. The full variable domain, in which reference TRBV5-6 and TRBJ2-3 provide the parts outside the CDR3, is DAGVTQSPTHLIKTRGQQVTLRCSPKSGHDTVSWYQQALGQGPQFIFQYYEEEERQRGNFPDRFSGHQFPNYSSELNVNALLLGDSALYLCASGPGQGATDTQYFGPGTRLTVL.

This sequence joins TRBV7-3 and TRBJ2-1; no reliable D call. This CDR3 spans 13 amino acids. V lost 4 bases, J lost 4 bases, and 8 bases lay in between. Germline V lookup: CDR1 SGHTA, CDR2 FQGTGA. CDR3 nucleotides: TGTGCCAGCAGCTCAAACACATACAATGAGCAGTTCTTC. Translation gives CASSSNTYNEQFF.

This clone was detected once. The V and J genes are TRBV20-1 and TRBJ1-4; D is unresolved. CDR3 size: 11 residues. Trimming shortened V by 7 bases and J by 7 bases, and 10 bases separated the two germline ends. The V gene's germline CDR1 is DFQATT and CDR2 SNEGSKA (reference sequence). The CDR3 nucleotides read TGCAGTGTATTTCTGAGTGAAAAACTGTTTTTT. Translating it yields CSVFLSEKLFF.

The rearrangement links TRBV6-6 to TRBJ1-4; D uncertain. The germline V gene has CDR1 MNHNY and CDR2 SVGAGI (reference sequence). Between the trimmed V and J ends, which lost 0 bases and 6 bases, there was a span of 8 bases. This CDR3 comprises 14 residues. The DNA for the CDR3 is TGTGCCAGCAGTTACTCGACTTCCCATGAAAAACTGTTTTTT. Translating it yields CASSYSTSHEKLFF.

In its sample, this clone was seen once. The J gene is TRBJ2-7, the V gene TRBV6-6; maybe TRBD2 (5 bases). Germline V CDR1 and CDR2: MNHNY, SVGAGI (reference sequence). V dropped 0 bases and J dropped 5 bases, with 11 bases sitting between them. This CDR3 has 14 amino acids. CDR3: CASSYSIEGHEQYF. CDR3 sequence (DNA): TGTGCCAGCAGTTACTCGATAGAGGGCCACGAGCAGTACTTC.

V is TRBV23-1 and J is TRBJ2-7; D might be TRBD1 (6 bases). TRBV23-1 qualifies as an ORF whose function is uncertain. The CDR3 consists of 15 residues. Trimming took 4 bases from V and 1 from J, leaving 14 bases between them. CDR3 sequence reads: CASSRFRGWSYEQYF. CDR3 sequence (DNA): TGCGCCAGCAGTCGGTTCAGGGGTTGGTCCTACGAGCAGTACTTC.

The chain links TRBV5-1 to TRBJ2-7; no definite D call. Germline CDR1 reads SGHRS; CDR2 reads YFSETQ. CDR3 length equals 13 residues. The V gene lost 2 bases and the J gene lost 3 bases, with 9 bases spanning the gap. The chain's CDR3 is CASSFTVSYEQYF. CDR3 bases: TGCGCCAGCAGCTTTACGGTGAGCTACGAGCAGTACTTC.

The chain joins TRBV29-1 to TRBJ1-2; TRBD1 aligns across 8 bases. Germline CDR1 is SQVTM and CDR2 is ANQGSEA. CDR3 size: 17 residues. J lost 8 bases, V lost 3 bases, and 20 bases had no gene match. In nucleotides, the CDR3 is TGCAGCGTTGAGGCCGATAGGACAGGGCCCCAATTTAGGGGCTACACCTTC. Protein sequence: CSVEADRTGPQFRGYTF. The variable domain in full, with the rest retrieved from reference TRBV29-1 and TRBJ1-2, is SAVISQKPSRDICQRGTSLTIQCQVDSQVTMMFWYRQQPGQSLTLIATANQGSEATYESGFVIDKFPISRPNLTFSTLTVSNMSPEDSSIYLCSVEADRTGPQFRGYTFGSGTRLTVV.

The chain is built from TRBV7-2 and TRBJ2-7; 9 bases line up with TRBD1. The ends lost 4 bases at V and 1 base at J; junction bases unmatched: 8. CDR3 length equals 16 residues. Germline-derived CDR1 and CDR2 are SGHTA and FQGNSA. The DNA of the CDR3 is TGTGCCAGCAGCTCCATCGGGACAGGGTATTCCTACGAGCAGTACTTC. Amino acid sequence: CASSSIGTGYSYEQYF.

The V gene is TRBV28, the J gene TRBJ2-1; weak D call: TRBD2 (7 bases). The CDR3 extends over 13 amino acids. Deletions cut 6 bases from V and 6 bases from J, with 12 bases between. CDR1 and CDR2 from the germline V gene are MDHEN and SYDVKM. The CDR3 reads CASRRGGANEQFF. The CDR3 bases are TGTGCCAGCAGGAGGGGGGGGGCCAATGAGCAGTTCTTC.

The table lists this clone with a count of one. J is TRBJ1-4 and V is TRBV6-5; D unclear. This CDR3 comprises 12 residues. CDR1 is MNHEY, CDR2 SVGAGI, per germline. Trimming cost V 6 bases and J 5 bases, with 7 bases left between them. The CDR3 DNA is TGTGCCAGCAGCCGAGAAAATGAAAAACTGTTTTTT. Protein sequence: CASSRENEKLFF.

This clone was seen a single time. The chain uses TRBV4-1 and TRBJ1-1; tentative D call: TRBD1 (6 bases). Germline CDR1 reads MGHRA; CDR2 reads YSYEKL. Trimming pared 0 bases from V and 5 bases from J, leaving 13 bases between. The CDR3 is 15 amino acids. CDR3 loop: CASSQEAGVGTEAFF. CDR3 bases: TGCGCCAGCAGCCAAGAGGCAGGGGTAGGTACTGAAGCTTTCTTT.

This clone was detected once. The rearrangement links TRBV5-4 to TRBJ1-1; D possibly corresponds to TRBD1 (5 bases). The length of the CDR3 is 14 residues. Per germline, CDR1 SGHNT and CDR2 YYREEE (reference sequence). Between the trimmed V and J ends, which lost 4 bases and 1 base, there was a span of 11 bases. The CDR3 coding sequence is TGTGCCAGCAGCGTACCCAGGGAGAACACTGAAGCTTTCTTT. Translated: CASSVPRENTEAFF.

This clone occurred once. The chain joins TRBV29-1 to TRBJ2-7; TRBD1 matches 7 bases. From germline, CDR1 is SQVTM and CDR2 ANQGSEA. There are 14 residues in the CDR3. The V and J ends lost 4 bases and 0 bases, in that order; junction bases with no gene match: 6. The CDR3 DNA reads as TGCAGCGTTGGAGGACAGGAGAGCTCCTACGAGCAGTACTTC. It is translated as CSVGGQESSYEQYF.

The chain has TRBV2 and TRBJ2-3, with D maybe TRBD1 (5 bases). The CDR3 loop spans 14 amino acids. The germline V and J ends were trimmed by 6 bases and 0 bases, with 10 bases remaining between them. The germline CDR1 and CDR2 sequences are SNHLY and FYNNEI. The CDR3 region is CASRRQSSTDTQYF. CDR3 DNA: TGTGCCAGCAGACGACAGAGTAGCACAGATACGCAGTATTTT.

The genes are TRBV13 and TRBJ2-7; 9 nucleotides line up with TRBD1. The length of the CDR3 is 16 residues. Germline V gene lookup returns CDR1 PRHDT and CDR2 FYEKMQ (reference sequence). The junction had 12 bases not matched to a gene; V was cut back by 4 bases and J by 5 bases. Here the CDR3 DNA reads TGTGCCAGCAGCTCACAGGGACAGGGTTATGGAAACGAGCAGTACTTC. This codes for CASSSQGQGYGNEQYF.

This chain joins TRBV19 and TRBJ1-5, with 9 bases fitting TRBD1. The CDR3 totals 16 residues. CDR1 is LNHDA, CDR2 SQIVND, per germline (reference sequence). V dropped 5 bases and J dropped 6; count of bases not matched to a gene: 11. The CDR3 sequence: CASSSLGGTGLQPQHF. The CDR3 nucleotides read TGTGCCAGTAGTTCTTTAGGGGGGACAGGGCTTCAGCCCCAGCATTTT.

The chain combines TRBV4-1 with TRBJ2-7; D not resolved. Germline loops: CDR1 MGHRA, CDR2 YSYEKL. The CDR3 covers 15 residues. Trimming took off 1 base at V and 1 base at J, with 11 bases between the two ends. This chain's CDR3 is CASSQGSVASYEQYF. The CDR3 bases are TGCGCCAGCAGCCAAGGTTCAGTTGCTTCCTACGAGCAGTACTTC.

This clone came up a few times. V and J are TRBV4-1 and TRBJ2-2; TRBD2 might be the D (5 bases). The CDR3 sequence is 15 residues long. V gave up 4 bases and J gave up 1 base, with 10 bases separating them. Per the germline V gene, CDR1 is MGHRA and CDR2 is YSYEKL. The CDR3 spells CASSRWTVNTGELFF. Here the CDR3 DNA reads TGCGCCAGCAGCCGTTGGACTGTGAACACCGGGGAGCTGTTTTTT.

The chain has TRBV5-1 and TRBJ1-3; D ambiguous. The germline V gene encodes CDR1 SGHRS and CDR2 YFSETQ. CDR3 length equals 17 residues. Trimming left V 0 bases short and J 0 bases short, with 13 bases between. The CDR3 here is CASSLGRASYSGNTIYF. The CDR3 DNA reads as TGCGCCAGCAGCTTGGGGCGGGCCTCCTACTCTGGAAACACCATATATTTT.

Remarks on this clone: The same CDR3 also results from other DNA sequences found in this sample. The CDR3 bases are TGTGCCAGCAGCCCAGGGACTAGCGGGGGATACGAGCAGTACTTC. It translates to CASSPGTSGGYEQYF. This chain connects TRBV3-1 (or the pseudogene TRBV3-2) to TRBJ2-7, with 14 bases fitting TRBD2. This CDR3 is built from 15 residues. V was clipped by 4 bases and J by 4 bases; unmatched bases: 3. Germline-derived CDR1 and CDR2 are LGHDT and YNNKEL (reference sequence).

The chain links TRBV29-1 to TRBJ2-7, with 7 bases that match TRBD2. V was pared by 5 bases and J by 2 bases, with 9 bases of the junction left unmatched. Germline CDR1 reads SQVTM; CDR2 reads ANQGSEA. The CDR3 consists of 14 residues. The CDR3 sequence is CSVFTAGSAYEQYF. In nucleotides, the CDR3 is TGCAGCGTTTTCACAGCGGGGTCCGCCTACGAGCAGTACTTC.

The V gene is TRBV4-2, the J gene TRBJ2-1, with 12 bases matching TRBD2. In germline, CDR1 is LGHNA, CDR2 YNFKEQ. J lost 6 bases, V lost 1 base, and 4 bases had no gene match. This CDR3 spans 16 amino acids. The chain's CDR3 is CASSQVLAGGTNEQFF. DNA of the CDR3: TGTGCCAGCAGCCAAGTACTAGCGGGGGGAACCAATGAGCAGTTCTTC.

The chain links TRBV29-1 to TRBJ2-2; TRBD2 is a possible D gene (5 bases). Germline-derived CDR1 and CDR2 are SQVTM and ANQGSEA. Trimming took 3 bases from V and 5 from J, leaving 7 bases between them. CDR3 length equals 12 residues. CDR3 sequence (DNA): TGCAGCGTTGATACGGGAACCGGGGAGCTGTTTTTT. Its protein product is CSVDTGTGELFF.

The table lists this clone with a count of one. V gene TRBV18 combines with J gene TRBJ1-6; D unresolved. Trimming removed 0 bases at V and 7 bases at J, with 7 bases between. The CDR3 has 14 amino acids. Germline V gene data show CDR1 as KGHSH and CDR2 as LQKENI. CDR3 sequence reads: CASSPPFQNSPLHF. The CDR3 bases are TGTGCCAGCTCACCACCGTTTCAGAATTCACCCCTCCACTTT.

CDR3 in amino acids: CASSGQFPPRDSPLHF. As DNA, the CDR3 is TGTGCCAGCAGTGGACAGTTCCCCCCAAGGGATTCACCCCTCCACTTT. The chain joins TRBV6-1 to TRBJ1-6; a possible D gene is TRBD1 (5 bases). Germline loops: CDR1 MNHNS, CDR2 SASEGT. The CDR3 contains 16 residues. The germline V and J ends were trimmed by 4 bases and 8 bases, with 18 bases remaining between them.